One and the same sample provided the 22 T cell receptor beta chains below, sequenced in a study of T cell responses to AZD1222 COVID-19 vaccine. The data were produced by immunoSEQ multiplex PCR, yet TCRdb's version contains in-frame clones alone and is incomplete. This sample carries 55,000 to 80,000 clones, about 74% of them seen once, and the ten largest clones take over 13%. The input for sequencing was peripheral blood, taken on day 0 of AZD1222 vaccination. The origin of the receptors is an adult in good health.

This chain links TRBV5-4 with TRBJ1-1; TRBD1 might be the D (5 bases). The CDR3 has 14 amino acids. V dropped 1 base and J dropped 1 base, with 8 bases sitting between them. From germline, CDR1 is SGHNT and CDR2 YYREEE (reference sequence). CDR3 sequence reads: CASSLKGANTEAFF. In DNA, the CDR3 is TGTGCCAGCAGCTTGAAAGGGGCGAACACTGAAGCTTTCTTT.

DNA of the CDR3: TGTGCCAGCAGCTTAACTTCAGGTGGCGGGGAGACCCAGTACTTC. Amino acids: CASSLTSGGGETQYF. This rearrangement joins TRBV7-3 to TRBJ2-5, with a weak D call TRBD2 (5 bases). Trimming removed 0 bases at V and 5 bases at J, with 13 bases between. Germline CDR1 and CDR2: SGHTA and FQGTGA. This CDR3 has 15 residues.

The chain links TRBV5-4 to TRBJ2-1, with 7 positions matching TRBD2. Germline V gene sequence: CDR1 SGHNT, CDR2 YYREEE (reference sequence). J was trimmed by 0 bases and V by 0 bases; bases with no gene match: 3. The CDR3 sequence is 16 residues long. CDR3 bases: TGTGCCAGCAGCTTGGCTGGGGGGGGCTCCTACAATGAGCAGTTCTTC. Translating it yields CASSLAGGGSYNEQFF.

The rearrangement uses TRBV28 and TRBJ2-4, with 8 bases fitting TRBD2. The CDR3 runs 12 residues. The germline gives CDR1 MDHEN, CDR2 SYDVKM. The V segment lost 10 bases and the J segment 9 bases; nucleotides outside the gene matches: 8. CDR3 residues: CAIGLGGGIQYF. For the CDR3, the DNA is TGTGCCATCGGACTCGGGGGGGGCATTCAGTACTTC.

The V call is TRBV19, the J call TRBJ2-1, with a weak D call TRBD2 (6 bases). Trimming cost V 2 bases and J 2 bases, with 16 bases left between them. CDR1 and CDR2 (germline): LNHDA, SQIVND (reference sequence). CDR3 length: 17 residues. CDR3 coding DNA: TGTGCCAGTAGTATAATACTAGCCCGGGCGACCTACAATGAGCAGTTCTTC. Its protein product is CASSIILARATYNEQFF.

The J gene is TRBJ2-1, the V gene TRBV4-1; D is perhaps TRBD1 (5 bases). The V and J ends lost 1 base and 3 bases respectively, with 10 bases between them. There are 15 residues in the CDR3. Germline V gene sequence: CDR1 MGHRA, CDR2 YSYEKL. CDR3 coding DNA: TGCGCCAGCAGCCAAGGGGCAGGGCGCTACAATGAGCAGTTCTTC. Its protein is CASSQGAGRYNEQFF.

Points on this clone: The same CDR3 also results from other DNA sequences found in this sample. V usage is TRBV6-5 and J usage is TRBJ2-7, with a tentative D call TRBD2 (5 bases). The CDR3 is 12 residues long. Trimming took off 2 bases at V and 4 bases at J, with 6 bases between the two ends. Germline values: CDR1 MNHEY, CDR2 SVGAGI. The CDR3 protein is CASSYEGYEQYF. The CDR3 bases are TGTGCCAGCAGTTACGAGGGTTACGAGCAGTACTTC.

The rearrangement uses TRBV29-1 and TRBJ2-2; 8 nucleotides align to TRBD2. This CDR3 has 15 amino acids. The V segment lost 0 bases and the J segment 6 bases; nucleotides outside the gene matches: 6. The germline V gene encodes CDR1 SQVTM and CDR2 ANQGSEA. CDR3 sequence: CSVEEGLAGSGELFF. As DNA, the CDR3 is TGCAGCGTTGAAGAGGGGCTAGCGGGCTCCGGGGAGCTGTTTTTT.

V usage is TRBV10-3 and J usage is TRBJ2-7; D is unresolved. From germline, CDR1 is ENHRY and CDR2 SYGVKD. The CDR3 sequence is 13 residues long. The V and J ends lost 2 bases and 6 bases respectively, with 11 bases between them. The CDR3 DNA is TGTGCCATCAGTGAGCCCGGGCCCTTCGAGCAGTACTTC. It encodes CAISEPGPFEQYF.

J is TRBJ2-1 and V is TRBV12-3 or TRBV12-4; D call uncertain. V was cut by 6 bases and J by 0 bases, with 6 bases left in between. The CDR3 sequence is 13 residues long. CDR3 nucleotide sequence: TGTGCCAGCAGCGAGAACTCCTACAATGAGCAGTTCTTC. Translating gives CASSENSYNEQFF.

The chain couples TRBV2 to TRBJ1-5; no clear D gene. Germline CDR1 is SNHLY and CDR2 is FYNNEI. Trimming removed 8 bases at V and 0 bases at J, with 11 bases between. This CDR3 is built from 14 residues. CDR3 sequence: CASSAADSNQPQHF. DNA of the CDR3: TGTGCCAGCTCGGCAGCAGATAGCAATCAGCCCCAGCATTTT.

The chain joins TRBV6-2 or TRBV6-3 to TRBJ2-1; D perhaps matches TRBD1 (6 bases). This CDR3 has 16 residues. Between the trimmed V and J ends, which lost 5 bases and 5 bases, there was a span of 19 bases. CDR1 is MNHEY and CDR2 is SVGEGT in the germline V gene. CDR3 DNA: TGTGCCAGCAGTATCTCACCCCGGACAGCTAACAATGAGCAGTTCTTC. This codes for CASSISPRTANNEQFF.

The chain joins TRBV20-1 to TRBJ2-1; D may be TRBD2 (5 bases). Germline V gives CDR1 DFQATT, CDR2 SNEGSKA (reference sequence). V dropped 3 bases and J dropped 9 bases, with 15 bases sitting between them. This CDR3 is 13 amino acids long. The chain's CDR3 is CSASLTLRGEQFF. The CDR3 DNA follows: TGCAGTGCTAGTCTAACACTTCGGGGTGAGCAGTTCTTC.

The chain combines TRBV5-4 with TRBJ1-1; D gene unclear. This CDR3 is 13 amino acids long. V lost 0 bases, J lost 3 bases, and 6 bases lay in between. From germline, CDR1 is SGHNT and CDR2 YYREEE (reference sequence). The CDR3 bases are TGTGCCAGCAGCTTGGACGGCCACACTGAAGCTTTCTTT. It is translated as CASSLDGHTEAFF.

CDR3 sequence: CASSLLPQANEQFF. Here the CDR3 DNA reads TGTGCCAGCAGCTTGCTCCCGCAGGCCAATGAGCAGTTCTTC. The genes are TRBV5-6 and TRBJ2-1; D uncertain. Trimming removed 1 base from V and 6 bases from J, with 11 bases in between. The CDR3 totals 14 residues. CDR1 and CDR2 from the germline V gene are SGHDT and YYEEEE.

The chain uses TRBV19 and TRBJ2-1; possible D gene TRBD1, 5 bases. From germline, CDR1 is LNHDA and CDR2 SQIVND (reference sequence). This CDR3 spans 15 amino acids. V lost 5 bases, J lost 9 bases, and 20 bases lay in between. The DNA of the CDR3 is TGTGCCAGTAGTCGAAGTCGACAGCGTTTGGGTGAGCAGTTCTTC. It specifies CASSRSRQRLGEQFF.

The gene calls are TRBV30 and TRBJ2-7; 9 bases map to TRBD1. CDR1 and CDR2 from the germline V gene are GTSNPN and SVGIG (reference sequence). The CDR3 runs to 13 residues. V shed 2 bases, J shed 13 bases, and the junction held 12 bases outside the gene matches. The CDR3 is CAWSTGTGTEYYF. The CDR3 DNA follows: TGTGCCTGGAGTACTGGGACAGGGACAGAATATTACTTC.

The chain joins TRBV6-5 to TRBJ1-5; no definite D call. Germline assignment: CDR1 MNHEY and CDR2 SVGAGI. The ends were cut back, 6 bases at V and 3 bases at J, with 9 bases in the middle. The CDR3 is 13 residues long. In DNA form, the CDR3 reads TGTGCCAGCAGGACGGGGATCAATCAGCCCCAGCATTTT. This translates into CASRTGINQPQHF.

This chain connects TRBV4-3 to TRBJ2-3, with 8 bases identical to TRBD2. The CDR3 is 16 amino acids. The ends lost 4 bases at V and 3 bases at J; junction bases unmatched: 9. The germline gives CDR1 LGHNA, CDR2 YSLEER. CDR3 sequence: CASSRRDGGATDTQYF. The CDR3 DNA reads TGCGCCAGCAGCCGCAGGGACGGGGGGGCGACAGATACGCAGTATTTT.

This clone was counted only a few times. The V call is TRBV7-2, the J call TRBJ2-3; D unclear. Germline assignment: CDR1 SGHTA and CDR2 FQGNSA. Trimming shortened V by 1 base and J by 2 bases, and 4 bases separated the two germline ends. This CDR3 spans 13 amino acids. The CDR3 is CASSLVDTDTQYF. CDR3 nucleotide sequence: TGTGCCAGCAGCTTAGTAGACACAGATACGCAGTATTTT.

This clone was picked up one time. This chain joins TRBV10-3 and TRBJ2-5; D uncertain. V gave up 2 bases and J gave up 3 bases, with 7 bases separating them. The CDR3 is 13 amino acids. The germline V gene encodes CDR1 ENHRY and CDR2 SYGVKD. CDR3 coding DNA: TGTGCCATCAGTGAGGGTCCCGAAGAGACCCAGTACTTC. Its protein is CAISEGPEETQYF.

This sequence joins TRBV7-3 and TRBJ2-2; no firm D call. V lost 2 bases, J lost 4 bases, and 14 bases lay in between. CDR1 is SGHTA and CDR2 is FQGTGA in the germline V gene. This CDR3 comprises 16 residues. The CDR3 DNA is TGTGCCAGCAGCTTAGTTTCTGACCCGGGCACCGGGGAGCTGTTTTTT. This translates into CASSLVSDPGTGELFF. Looking up the rest from reference TRBV7-3 and TRBJ2-2 gives the full variable domain: GAGVSQTPSNKVTEKGKYVELRCDPISGHTALYWYRQSLGQGPEFLIYFQGTGAADDSGLPNDRFFAVRPEGSVSTLKIQRTERGDSAVYLCASSLVSDPGTGELFFGEGSRLTVL.